This T cell receptor beta chain was captured in a study of T-cell memory formation after mild COVID-19. Study-level points and caveats: Later expanders leaned CD4+, whereas clones that contracted between day 15 and 85 were balanced CD4/CD8.

TCRdb itself ran the 5' RACE reads through MiXCR, one entry per CDR3 protein. The sample includes about 210,000 distinct CDR3 sequences, approximately 10% of them seen just once. The germline V gene has CDR1 SGHAT and CDR2 FQNNGV. The CDR3 is 15 residues long. J lost 4 bases, V lost 2 bases, and 7 bases had no gene match. This clonotype was counted only a few times. Its antigen is still unknown. The specimen was PBMCs or a T cell subset sorted from them (not recorded which). V usage is TRBV11-2 and J usage is TRBJ2-5; 7 bases align to TRBD1. This sequence originates from a man in his late teens or twenties who had mild COVID-19 (a few samples of this study predate the infection). Cell type and time point are not known. The chain's CDR3 is CASSLPGQAGETQYF. CDR3 sequence (DNA): TGTGCCAGCAGCTTACCCGGACAGGCGGGAGAGACCCAGTACTTC.